This TCR beta chain was sequenced in a study of CD8 T cells in Susac syndrome. Random-hexamer reverse transcription was applied to roughly 0.5 to 1 ug RNA. TCRdb reanalysed the immunoSEQ multiplex PCR reads using MiXCR and keeps one entry per CDR3 protein. The sample consists of about 150,000 distinct CDR3 sequences, about 95% of them appearing once. Negative isolation was applied to CD8+ and CD4+ T cells, and FACS enrichment was applied to TEMRA cells. Looked up from germline, CDR1 is DFQATT and CDR2 is SNEGSKA (reference sequence). Deletions cut 6 bases from V and 5 bases from J, with 19 bases between. The CDR3 has 14 residues.

This receptor was identified in a human donor with Susac syndrome. The rearrangement uses TRBV20-1 and TRBJ2-5; D might be TRBD2 (7 bases). Specimen: CD4+ T cells from PBMCs. CDR3 amino acids: CSAGLGGAGETQYF. CDR3 nucleotide sequence: TGCAGTGCCGGACTGGGGGGGGCCGGTGAGACCCAGTACTTC.